The entry that follows covers one T cell receptor beta chain sequence. Its antigen is as yet unknown. This CDR3 spans 15 amino acids. The V gene's germline CDR1 is SSHAT and CDR2 FNYEAQ (reference sequence). These data are taken from a study of T cell responses to AZD1222 COVID-19 vaccine. Study outcomes and limitations: Sampled repertoires all dated from after the peak T cell response. Mostly white British, mostly female donors; authors suggested clonal diversity may be underestimated. Recipients of two AZD1222 doses showed rising Spike-specific TCR breadth and depth.

TCRdb's table, derived via immunoSEQ multiplex PCR, lists solely in-frame clones and lacks some. The sample shows about 120,000 clones, approximately 83% of them seen only once. The TCR originated in an adult in good health. J is TRBJ1-4 and V is TRBV7-7; D gene unclear. Material: peripheral blood, obtained on day 0 of MenACWY control vaccination. The CDR3 sequence: CASGERGATNEKLFF. As DNA, the CDR3 is TGTGCTAGCGGGGAGAGAGGTGCAACTAATGAAAAACTGTTTTTT.